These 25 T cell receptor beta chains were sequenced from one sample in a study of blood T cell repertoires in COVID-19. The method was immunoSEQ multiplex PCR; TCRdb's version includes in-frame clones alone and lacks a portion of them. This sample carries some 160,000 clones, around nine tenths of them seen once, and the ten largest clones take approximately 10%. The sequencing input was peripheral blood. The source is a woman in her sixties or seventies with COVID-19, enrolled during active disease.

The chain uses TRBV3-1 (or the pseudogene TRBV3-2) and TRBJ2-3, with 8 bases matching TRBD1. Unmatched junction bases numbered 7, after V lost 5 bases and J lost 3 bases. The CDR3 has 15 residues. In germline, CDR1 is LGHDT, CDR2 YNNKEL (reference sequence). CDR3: CASSTRTGMTDTQYF. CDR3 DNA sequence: TGTGCCAGCAGCACCCGGACAGGGATGACAGATACGCAGTATTTT.

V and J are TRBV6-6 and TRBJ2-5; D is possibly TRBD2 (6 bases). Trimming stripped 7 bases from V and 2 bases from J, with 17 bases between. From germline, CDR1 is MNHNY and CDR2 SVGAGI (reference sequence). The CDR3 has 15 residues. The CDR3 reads CASTTLGRGQETQYF. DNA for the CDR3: TGTGCCAGCACCACCTTGGGGCGGGGACAAGAGACCCAGTACTTC.

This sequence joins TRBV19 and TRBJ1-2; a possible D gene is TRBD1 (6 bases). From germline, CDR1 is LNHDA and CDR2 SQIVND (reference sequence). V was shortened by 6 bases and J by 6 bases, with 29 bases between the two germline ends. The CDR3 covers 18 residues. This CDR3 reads CASSPMYLSRGIWDGYTF. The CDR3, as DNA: TGTGCCAGTAGCCCGATGTACCTTAGTAGGGGGATCTGGGATGGCTACACCTTC.

The CDR3 sequence is CASSYSTLSGGDQETQYF. Here the CDR3 DNA reads TGTGCCAGCAGTTACTCGACTCTCAGCGGGGGGGACCAAGAGACCCAGTACTTC. The chain employs TRBV6-2 or TRBV6-3 and TRBJ2-5; 10 bases fit TRBD2. V lost 0 bases to trimming and J lost 0 bases; unmatched junction nucleotides: 7. This CDR3 has 18 amino acids. Germline V gives CDR1 MNHEY, CDR2 SVGEGT.

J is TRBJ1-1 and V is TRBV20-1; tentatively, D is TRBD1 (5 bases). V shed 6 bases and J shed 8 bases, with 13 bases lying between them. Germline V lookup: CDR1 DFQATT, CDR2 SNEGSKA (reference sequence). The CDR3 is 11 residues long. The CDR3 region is CSAQHRGEAFF. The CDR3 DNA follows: TGCAGTGCACAACATCGGGGGGAAGCTTTCTTT.

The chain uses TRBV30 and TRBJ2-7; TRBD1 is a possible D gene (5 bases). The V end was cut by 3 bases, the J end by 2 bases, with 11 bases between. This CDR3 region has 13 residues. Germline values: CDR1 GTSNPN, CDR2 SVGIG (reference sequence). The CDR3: CAWRQDVAYEQYF. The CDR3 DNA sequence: TGTGCCTGGAGACAGGATGTAGCCTACGAGCAGTACTTC.

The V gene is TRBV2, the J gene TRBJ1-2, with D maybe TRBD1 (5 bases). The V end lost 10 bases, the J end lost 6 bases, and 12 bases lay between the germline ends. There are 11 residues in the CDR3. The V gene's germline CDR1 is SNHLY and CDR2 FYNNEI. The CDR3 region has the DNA TGTGCCACATTACAGGCTGATGGCTACACCTTC. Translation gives CATLQADGYTF.

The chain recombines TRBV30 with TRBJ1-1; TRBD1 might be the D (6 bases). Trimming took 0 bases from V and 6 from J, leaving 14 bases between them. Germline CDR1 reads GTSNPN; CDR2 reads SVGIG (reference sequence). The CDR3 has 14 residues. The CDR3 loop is CAWSVGGARSEAFF. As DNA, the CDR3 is TGTGCCTGGAGTGTAGGGGGGGCGCGCTCTGAAGCTTTCTTT.

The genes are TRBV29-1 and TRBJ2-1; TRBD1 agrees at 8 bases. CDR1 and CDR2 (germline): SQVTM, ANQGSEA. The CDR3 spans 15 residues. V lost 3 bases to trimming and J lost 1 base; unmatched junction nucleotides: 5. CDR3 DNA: TGCAGCGTTGAGGACAGGGCAAAATCCTACAATGAGCAGTTCTTC. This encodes CSVEDRAKSYNEQFF.

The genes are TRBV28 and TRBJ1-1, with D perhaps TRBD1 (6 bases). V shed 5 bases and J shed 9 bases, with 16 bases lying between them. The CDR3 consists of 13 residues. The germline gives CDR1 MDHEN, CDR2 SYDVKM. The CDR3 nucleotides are TGTGCCAGCAGTCCCTCCCAGGGGATTAAAGCTTTCTTT. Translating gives CASSPSQGIKAFF.

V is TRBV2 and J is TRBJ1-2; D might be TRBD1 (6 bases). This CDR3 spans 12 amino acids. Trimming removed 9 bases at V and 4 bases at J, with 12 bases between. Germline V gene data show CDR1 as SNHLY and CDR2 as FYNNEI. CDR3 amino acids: CASRTALYGYTF. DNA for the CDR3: TGTGCCAGTCGGACAGCCCTCTATGGCTACACCTTC.

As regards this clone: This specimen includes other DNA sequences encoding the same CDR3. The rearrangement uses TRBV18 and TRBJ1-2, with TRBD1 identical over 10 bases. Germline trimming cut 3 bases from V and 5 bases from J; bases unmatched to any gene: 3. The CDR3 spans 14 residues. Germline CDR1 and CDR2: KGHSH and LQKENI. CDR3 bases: TGTGCCAGCTCACCCGGGACAGGGGATTATGGCTACACCTTC. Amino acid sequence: CASSPGTGDYGYTF. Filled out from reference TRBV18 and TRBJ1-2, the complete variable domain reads NAGVMQNPRHLVRRRGQEARLRCSPMKGHSHVYWYRQLPEEGLKFMVYLQKENIIDESGMPKERFSAEFPKEGPSILRIQQVVRGDSAAYFCASSPGTGDYGYTFGSGTRLTVV.

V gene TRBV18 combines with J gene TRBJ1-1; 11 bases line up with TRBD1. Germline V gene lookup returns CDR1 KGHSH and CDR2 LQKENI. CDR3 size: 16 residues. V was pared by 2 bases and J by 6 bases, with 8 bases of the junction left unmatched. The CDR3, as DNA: TGTGCCAGCTCACCATCCCCGGACAGGGGGCGGGCTGAAGCTTTCTTT. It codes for CASSPSPDRGRAEAFF.

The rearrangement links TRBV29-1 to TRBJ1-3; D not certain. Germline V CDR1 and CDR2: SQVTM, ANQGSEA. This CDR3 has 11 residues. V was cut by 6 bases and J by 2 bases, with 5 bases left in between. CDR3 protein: CSVSTGNTIYF. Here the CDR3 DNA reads TGCAGCGTGTCTACTGGAAACACCATATATTTT.

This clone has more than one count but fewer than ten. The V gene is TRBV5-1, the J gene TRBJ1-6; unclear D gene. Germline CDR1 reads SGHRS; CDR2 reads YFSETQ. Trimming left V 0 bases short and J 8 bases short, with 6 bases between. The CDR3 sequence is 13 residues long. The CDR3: CASSLVPDSPLHF. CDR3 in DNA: TGCGCCAGCAGCTTGGTCCCGGATTCACCCCTCCACTTT.

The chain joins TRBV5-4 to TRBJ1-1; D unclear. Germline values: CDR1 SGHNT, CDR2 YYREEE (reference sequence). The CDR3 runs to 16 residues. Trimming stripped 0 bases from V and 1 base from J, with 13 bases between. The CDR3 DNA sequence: TGTGCCAGCAGCTTGGCCGTCGAACGGGGGAACACTGAAGCTTTCTTT. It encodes CASSLAVERGNTEAFF.

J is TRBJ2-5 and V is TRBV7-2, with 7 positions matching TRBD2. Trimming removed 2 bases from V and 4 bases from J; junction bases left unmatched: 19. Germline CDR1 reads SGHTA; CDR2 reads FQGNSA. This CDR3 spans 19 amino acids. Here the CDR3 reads CASSLTSRGSLGQRETQYF. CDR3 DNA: TGTGCCAGCAGCTTAACATCGCGGGGGAGCCTGGGCCAGAGAGAGACCCAGTACTTC.

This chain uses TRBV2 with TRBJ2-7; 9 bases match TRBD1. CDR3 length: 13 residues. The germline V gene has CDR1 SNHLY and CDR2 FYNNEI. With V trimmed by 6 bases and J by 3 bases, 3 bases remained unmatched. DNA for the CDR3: TGTGCCAGCAGCCGGGACAGGGTCTACGAGCAGTACTTC. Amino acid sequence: CASSRDRVYEQYF.

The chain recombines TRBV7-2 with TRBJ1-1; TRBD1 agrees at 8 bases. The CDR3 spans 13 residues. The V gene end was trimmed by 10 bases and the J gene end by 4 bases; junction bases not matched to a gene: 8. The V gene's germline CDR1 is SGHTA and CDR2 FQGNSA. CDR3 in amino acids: CANRTGLFTEAFF. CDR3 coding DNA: TGTGCCAATCGGACAGGGTTGTTCACTGAAGCTTTCTTT.

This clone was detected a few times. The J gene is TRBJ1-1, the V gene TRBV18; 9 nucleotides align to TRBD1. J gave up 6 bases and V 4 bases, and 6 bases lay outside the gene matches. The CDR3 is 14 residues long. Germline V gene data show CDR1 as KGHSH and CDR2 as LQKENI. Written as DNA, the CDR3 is TGTGCCAGCTCACTAGGACAGGGGAATCCTGAAGCTTTCTTT. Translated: CASSLGQGNPEAFF.

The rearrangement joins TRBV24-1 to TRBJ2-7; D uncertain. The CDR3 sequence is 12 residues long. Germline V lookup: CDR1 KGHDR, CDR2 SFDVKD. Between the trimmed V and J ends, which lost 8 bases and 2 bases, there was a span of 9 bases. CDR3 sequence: CATMSSTYEQYF. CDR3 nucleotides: TGTGCCACCATGAGTTCGACCTACGAGCAGTACTTC.

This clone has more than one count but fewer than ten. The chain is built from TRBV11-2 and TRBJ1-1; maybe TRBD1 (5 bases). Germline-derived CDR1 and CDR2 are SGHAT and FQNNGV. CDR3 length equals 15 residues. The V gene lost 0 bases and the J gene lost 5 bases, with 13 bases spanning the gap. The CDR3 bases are TGTGCCAGCAGCTTAGATCCGGGGGTCCGGACTGAAGCTTTCTTT. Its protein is CASSLDPGVRTEAFF.

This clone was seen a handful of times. The CDR3 protein is CASSRRSSGSKETQYF. The CDR3 DNA sequence: TGTGCCAGCAGCCGCCGCAGTAGCGGGTCCAAAGAGACCCAGTACTTC. This chain uses TRBV7-2 with TRBJ2-5, with 7 bases fitting TRBD2. Per germline, CDR1 SGHTA and CDR2 FQGNSA. CDR3 size: 16 residues. Trimming at V came to 5 bases and at J to 3 bases, leaving 12 bases not matched to a gene.

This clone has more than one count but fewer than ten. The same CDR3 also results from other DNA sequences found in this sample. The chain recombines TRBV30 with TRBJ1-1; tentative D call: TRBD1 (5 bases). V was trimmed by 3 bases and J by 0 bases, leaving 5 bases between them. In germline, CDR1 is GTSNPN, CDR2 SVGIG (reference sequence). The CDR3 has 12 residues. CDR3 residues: CAWSRVNTEAFF. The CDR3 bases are TGTGCCTGGAGCAGGGTGAACACTGAAGCTTTCTTT.

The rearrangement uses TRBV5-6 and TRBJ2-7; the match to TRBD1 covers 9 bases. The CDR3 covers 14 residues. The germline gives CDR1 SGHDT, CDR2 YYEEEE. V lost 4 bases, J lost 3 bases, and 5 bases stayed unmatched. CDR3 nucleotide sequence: TGTGCCAGCAGCCCGGGGACAGGGTTCTACGAGCAGTACTTC. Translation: CASSPGTGFYEQYF. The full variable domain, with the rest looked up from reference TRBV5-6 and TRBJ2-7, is DAGVTQSPTHLIKTRGQQVTLRCSPKSGHDTVSWYQQALGQGPQFIFQYYEEEERQRGNFPDRFSGHQFPNYSSELNVNALLLGDSALYLCASSPGTGFYEQYFGPGTRLTVT.